This TCR beta chain was obtained from a study of T cell responses to AZD1222 COVID-19 vaccine. The study, taken as a whole, reports: Clonal diversity was possibly underestimated, and white British individuals and females predominated among donors. Baseline seropositivity characterized only a handful of AZD1222 recipients.

A word on this clone: The antigen is not known.

The CDR3 runs to 14 residues. Looked up from germline, CDR1 is LNHDA and CDR2 is SQIVND (reference sequence). V shed 10 bases and J shed 1 base, with 17 bases lying between them. Method: immunoSEQ multiplex PCR; TCRdb's copy keeps in-frame clones and lacks some. The sample lists 65,000 to 95,000 clones, roughly 84% occurring once. This sequence originates from an adult in good health. This chain joins TRBV19 and TRBJ2-7; D perhaps matches TRBD2 (6 bases). The sample consisted of peripheral blood, taken on day 0 of AZD1222 vaccination. The CDR3 sequence is CATCVGGSSYEQYF. CDR3 in DNA: TGTGCCACCTGCGTTGGGGGGAGTTCCTACGAGCAGTACTTC.